The clone carrying this TCR beta chain was seen more than once but under ten times. The sample belongs to a study of graft-versus-host responses after intestinal transplantation. Looking at the study overall: Every transplant recipient was induced with anti-thymocyte globulin, then maintained on tacrolimus and steroids for about 3 years.

Researchers processed graft tissue to release intraepithelial and lamina propria lymphocytes. Libraries were prepared by immunoSEQ multiplex PCR; TCRdb keeps only in-frame clonotypes and omits some of them. This table holds about 7,600 clones, roughly 82% found once. From germline, CDR1 is SGDLS and CDR2 YYNGEE. The CDR3 loop spans 15 amino acids. Trimming took 3 bases from V and 5 from J; bases not matched to a gene: 6. The chain uses TRBV9 and TRBJ2-2; 8 nucleotides agree with TRBD1. The sequence came from a human patient who received an intestinal transplant, so some T cells may come from the graft donor. This sample comprised ileum tissue, obtained roughly 130 days after transplant. This CDR3 reads CASSEGQGRTGELFF. CDR3 nucleotides: TGTGCCAGCAGCGAAGGACAGGGCCGGACCGGGGAGCTGTTTTTT.